A selection of T cell receptor beta chains follows, all from one sample in a study of brain metastases from non-small cell lung cancer. Repertoires were generated with immunoSEQ multiplex PCR, while TCRdb's copy carries only in-frame clones and drops some. The sample yields more than 14,000 clones, approximately 80% seen once. Sequenced input: primary lung tumor tissue. The receptors come from a donor at least 40 years old with non-small cell lung cancer. Each CDR3 is given with its conserved first and last residue. D genes are given only for firm matches. Clone size appears in some rows only: once, few, many, or a class for an expanded clone.

size	D	V	J	CDR3	DNA
-	TRBD1	TRBV30	TRBJ1-5	CAWSGQGKGPQHF	TGTGCCTGGAGCGGACAGGGAAAGGGGCCTCAGCATTTT
-	-	TRBV4-1	TRBJ1-2	CASSQYRQAYGYTF	TGCGCCAGCAGCCAGTATAGACAGGCCTATGGCTACACCTTC
-	-	TRBV20-1	TRBJ2-7	CSAPDYREQYF	TGCAGTGCGCCGGACTATCGCGAGCAGTACTTC
-	TRBD1	TRBV29-1	TRBJ2-1	CSGRQGWENEQFF	TGCAGCGGCAGACAGGGGTGGGAGAATGAGCAGTTCTTC
-	TRBD2	TRBV9	TRBJ2-3	CASTVTSGGPTDTQYF	TGTGCCAGCACCGTAACTAGCGGGGGGCCCACAGATACGCAGTATTTT
-	-	TRBV5-1	TRBJ1-1	CVSSLLKGGTEAFF	TGCGTCAGCAGCTTGTTAAAGGGAGGGACTGAAGCTTTCTTT
-	-	TRBV20-1	TRBJ2-2	CSASEGGGELFF	TGCAGTGCTAGTGAGGGGGGCGGGGAGCTGTTTTTT
once	TRBD1	TRBV6-5	TRBJ2-3	CASSDRGSSTDTQYF	TGTGCCAGCAGCGACAGGGGTTCGAGCACAGATACGCAGTATTTT
few	-	TRBV7-3	TRBJ1-1	CASSLRGDGTEAFF	TGTGCCAGCAGCTTAAGAGGAGATGGGACTGAAGCTTTCTTT
-	TRBD1	TRBV6-5	TRBJ2-3	CASSWTGPSTDTQYF	TGTGCCAGCAGTTGGACAGGGCCGAGCACAGATACGCAGTATTTT
once	-	TRBV9	TRBJ2-1	CASSVQGFINNEQFF	TGTGCCAGCAGCGTACAGGGTTTTATCAACAATGAGCAGTTCTTC
-	-	TRBV28	TRBJ2-7	CASQGTYEQYF	TGTGCCAGCCAGGGGACCTACGAGCAGTACTTC
-	-	TRBV30	TRBJ1-3	CAWSFGGTGGNTIYF	TGTGCCTGGAGTTTCGGGGGTACTGGTGGAAACACCATATATTTT
once	-	TRBV11-3	TRBJ1-1	CASSYLSSTEAFF	TGTGCCAGCAGCTACCTTAGTAGCACTGAAGCTTTCTTT
medium-sized	-	TRBV18	TRBJ2-5	CASSPLSSSETQYF	TGTGCCAGCTCACCGCTTTCTTCGTCCGAGACCCAGTACTTC
-	-	TRBV5-5	TRBJ1-1	CASSPSKLGMNTEAFF	TGTGCCAGCAGCCCCTCCAAACTAGGAATGAACACTGAAGCTTTCTTT
-	-	TRBV21-1	TRBJ1-5	CASSRDQRGHNQPQHF	TGTGCCAGCAGCAGAGATCAAAGGGGCCACAATCAGCCCCAGCATTTT
-	-	TRBV27	TRBJ2-3	CASSLRHTSTDTQYF	TGTGCCAGCAGCCTACGTCATACTAGCACAGATACGCAGTATTTT
-	TRBD2	TRBV6-1	TRBJ2-2	CASSALAGGSYTGELFF	TGTGCCAGCAGTGCTCTAGCGGGGGGCTCATACACCGGGGAGCTGTTTTTT
-	TRBD1	TRBV7-2	TRBJ2-1	CASSFRDRNEQFF	TGTGCCAGCAGCTTCCGGGACAGGAATGAGCAGTTCTTC
-	-	TRBV7-9	TRBJ1-5	CASSLGVYSNQPQHF	TGTGCCAGCAGCTTAGGGGTTTATAGCAATCAGCCCCAGCATTTT
-	-	TRBV27	TRBJ1-2	CASSLGSGIYGYTF	TGTGCCAGCAGTTTAGGCTCAGGGATCTATGGCTACACCTTC
-	-	TRBV5-6	TRBJ2-5	CASSLRGYQETQYF	TGTGCCAGCAGCTTGAGAGGGTACCAAGAGACCCAGTACTTC
-	-	TRBV19	TRBJ1-1	CASSEDRLNTEAFF	TGTGCCAGTAGTGAGGACAGACTGAACACTGAAGCTTTCTTT
-	-	TRBV15	TRBJ1-4	CATSSRGSSEKLFF	TGTGCCACCAGCTCCCGGGGCAGCAGTGAAAAACTGTTTTTT
once	-	TRBV5-6	TRBJ2-2	CASSPWGRVSTGELFF	TGTGCCAGCAGCCCATGGGGCAGGGTGAGCACCGGGGAGCTGTTTTTT
-	-	TRBV10-3	TRBJ2-1	CAISDRRRSSYNEQFF	TGTGCCATCAGTGACCGTCGGCGGAGCTCCTACAATGAGCAGTTCTTC
-	-	TRBV5-5	TRBJ2-3	CASSLWEGTDTQYF	TGTGCCAGCAGCTTGTGGGAAGGGACAGATACGCAGTATTTT
few	-	TRBV29-1	TRBJ1-1	CSVRVEGTEAFF	TGCAGCGTTCGTGTCGAGGGCACTGAAGCTTTCTTT
-	TRBD2	TRBV7-9	TRBJ2-1	CASSYRTSGRNEQFF	TGTGCCAGCAGCTATAGGACTAGCGGGAGAAATGAGCAGTTCTTC
few	-	TRBV5-1	TRBJ2-5	CASSETRARETQYF	TGCGCCAGCAGCGAGACCCGTGCTCGAGAGACCCAGTACTTC
few	-	TRBV7-6	TRBJ2-7	CASSLGSAGDFYEQYF	TGTGCCAGCAGCTTAGGATCGGCAGGGGACTTCTACGAGCAGTACTTC
-	TRBD1	TRBV2	TRBJ1-2	CASSETGQGRGYTF	TGTGCCAGCAGTGAAACGGGACAGGGGAGGGGCTACACCTTC
-	-	TRBV2	TRBJ2-3	CASSEFADTQYF	TGTGCCAGCAGTGAGTTTGCAGATACGCAGTATTTT
few	-	TRBV7-6	TRBJ2-2	CASSSNPGTGSGELFF	TGTGCCAGCAGTTCGAATCCAGGAACAGGGTCCGGGGAGCTGTTTTTT
-	-	TRBV9	TRBJ2-5	CASSVEGLRETQYF	TGTGCCAGCAGCGTAGAGGGGCTCCGGGAGACCCAGTACTTC
-	-	TRBV2	TRBJ2-5	CASSQGRLETQYF	TGTGCCAGCAGTCAGGGGCGCCTAGAGACCCAGTACTTC
-	TRBD1	TRBV7-9	TRBJ2-4	CASSRQGMENIQYF	TGTGCCAGCAGCAGACAGGGGATGGAAAACATTCAGTACTTC
few	-	TRBV18	TRBJ1-5	CASSPGEGQPQHF	TGTGCCAGCTCACCGGGGGAGGGACAGCCCCAGCATTTT
few	-	TRBV6-1	TRBJ2-2	CASSGSPTLNTGELFF	TGTGCCAGCAGTGGATCTCCAACTTTGAACACCGGGGAGCTGTTTTTT
once	-	TRBV5-1	TRBJ2-2	CASRAASLNTGELFF	TGCGCCAGCAGAGCGGCTTCTCTGAACACCGGGGAGCTGTTTTTT
once	-	TRBV3-1/TRBV3-2	TRBJ1-1	CASSQVSGTGAFF	TGTGCCAGCAGCCAAGTGTCCGGGACTGGAGCTTTCTTT
-	TRBD1	TRBV6-1	TRBJ1-1	CASSERRVTAGGLNTEAFF	TGTGCCAGCAGTGAACGAAGGGTTACGGCAGGGGGTCTCAACACTGAAGCTTTCTTT
-	-	TRBV10-2	TRBJ1-5	CASKGRGHQPQHF	TGCGCCAGCAAAGGCAGGGGTCACCAGCCCCAGCATTTT
-	-	TRBV6-5	TRBJ1-1	CASSYSGGAERTEAFF	TGTGCCAGCAGTTACTCGGGGGGGGCAGAGCGGACTGAAGCTTTCTTT
-	-	TRBV15	TRBJ2-2	CATSRPSSWVNTGELFF	TGTGCCACCAGCAGACCGTCAAGCTGGGTGAACACCGGGGAGCTGTTTTTT
-	-	TRBV7-9	TRBJ1-1	CASSLRELNEAFF	TGTGCCAGCAGCTTAAGAGAGCTCAATGAAGCTTTCTTT
-	TRBD2	TRBV5-1	TRBJ2-7	CASSWTSLSYEQYF	TGCGCCAGCAGCTGGACTAGTCTTTCCTACGAGCAGTACTTC
-	-	TRBV5-1	TRBJ2-1	CASSLNGYTYNEQFF	TGCGCCAGCAGCTTAAACGGCTACACCTACAATGAGCAGTTCTTC
-	-	TRBV24-1	TRBJ2-7	CATSDLGGAQYF	TGTGCCACCAGTGATCTAGGGGGGGCGCAGTACTTC
-	-	TRBV7-6	TRBJ2-2	CASSLRGSRGTTGELFF	TGTGCCAGCAGCTTAAGGGGTTCGCGTGGAACCACCGGGGAGCTGTTTTTT
-	TRBD1	TRBV28	TRBJ1-1	CASSLTGEKNTEAFF	TGTGCCAGCAGCCTCACAGGGGAGAAGAACACTGAAGCTTTCTTT
-	-	TRBV7-9	TRBJ2-1	CASSLTVPARRSYNEQFF	TGTGCCAGCAGCTTGACCGTCCCCGCACGTCGGTCCTACAATGAGCAGTTCTTC